A single sample gave rise to the 28 T cell receptor beta chains below, sequenced in a study of blood T cell repertoires in COVID-19. The repertoire was sequenced with immunoSEQ multiplex PCR; TCRdb's copy has only in-frame clones and lacks some. This sample yields some 300,000 clones, of which around 86% are seen a single time; about 1.7% belongs to the top ten. The specimen was PBMCs or T cells enriched from blood (not recorded which). These receptors came from a woman aged 40 to 55 who had recovered from COVID-19.

The chain joins TRBV6-6 to TRBJ1-3; TRBD1 matches at 12 bases. V was pared by 6 bases and J by 5 bases, with 2 bases of the junction left unmatched. Germline assignment: CDR1 MNHNY and CDR2 SVGAGI (reference sequence). CDR3 size: 14 residues. In DNA, the CDR3 is TGTGCCAGCAGGGGACAGGGGGCAAGAAACACCATATATTTT. This gives the protein CASRGQGARNTIYF.

V is TRBV30 and J is TRBJ1-5, with 10 nucleotides matching TRBD1. The CDR3 has 15 amino acids. With 2 bases clipped from V and 5 bases from J, the junction kept 6 bases outside the gene matches. Germline assignment: CDR1 GTSNPN and CDR2 SVGIG (reference sequence). The DNA of the CDR3 is TGTGCCTGGAGTACCGGGACAGGGGCCCATCAGCCCCAGCATTTT. Translation gives CAWSTGTGAHQPQHF.

This sequence joins TRBV18 and TRBJ1-1, with a possible D match to TRBD1 (5 bases). The CDR3 is made up of 13 amino acids. The germline V and J ends were trimmed by 8 bases and 4 bases, with 14 bases remaining between them. The germline CDR1 and CDR2 sequences are KGHSH and LQKENI. The chain's CDR3 is CASTQAESTEAFF. The CDR3 DNA follows: TGTGCCAGCACACAGGCGGAGAGCACTGAAGCTTTCTTT.

This chain links TRBV2 with TRBJ1-5; 11 bases agree with TRBD1. CDR1 SNHLY and CDR2 FYNNEI come from the germline V gene. CDR3 length: 14 residues. The V gene end was trimmed by 4 bases and the J gene end by 11 bases; junction bases not matched to a gene: 7. The CDR3 DNA follows: TGTGCCAGCAGTGGGACAGGGGGCACCAGGGCCCAGCATTTT. Its protein product is CASSGTGGTRAQHF.

The V gene is TRBV19, the J gene TRBJ1-1; D gene ambiguous. Germline V lookup: CDR1 LNHDA, CDR2 SQIVND (reference sequence). The ends were cut back, 8 bases at V and 2 bases at J, with 18 bases in the middle. The CDR3 consists of 15 residues. In DNA form, the CDR3 reads TGTGCCAGTTCTTCACGCCGGGTCAGCAACACTGAAGCTTTCTTT. This gives the protein CASSSRRVSNTEAFF.

This chain links TRBV2 with TRBJ1-2, with 7 bases that match TRBD1. Germline V gives CDR1 SNHLY, CDR2 FYNNEI. The ends lost 11 bases at V and 2 bases at J; junction bases unmatched: 8. This CDR3 spans 13 amino acids. In DNA, the CDR3 is TGTGCCTGTCAGGGGGGTCCCAACTATGGCTACACCTTC. Translating gives CACQGGPNYGYTF.

The rearrangement links TRBV4-2 to TRBJ2-3; 7 positions agree with TRBD2. Trimming at V came to 0 bases and at J to 0 bases, leaving 9 bases not matched to a gene. Per germline, CDR1 LGHNA and CDR2 YNFKEQ. This CDR3 is 18 amino acids long. The CDR3 loop is CASSQDIRLAASTDTQYF. CDR3 bases: TGTGCCAGCAGCCAAGATATCCGGCTAGCGGCTAGCACAGATACGCAGTATTTT.

The chain joins TRBV29-1 to TRBJ2-5; 8 bases are a match to TRBD1. After removal of 7 bases from V and 6 bases from J, the junction contained 10 bases not matched to a gene. Germline-derived CDR1 and CDR2 are SQVTM and ANQGSEA. The CDR3 runs to 13 residues. The CDR3 loop is CSAKGAGGQTQYF. The DNA of the CDR3 is TGCAGCGCCAAAGGGGCAGGGGGCCAGACCCAGTACTTC.

The chain carries TRBV12-2 and TRBJ1-1; no DNA check was done on the table's D call, TRBD1. TRBV12-2 is reported as a pseudogene. The CDR3 covers 12 residues. CDR3 sequence reads: CASRFTGVEAFF. The DNA for the CDR3 is TGTGCAAGTCGCTTTACAGGGGTTGAAGCTTTCTTT.

This clone was recorded once. The V and J genes are TRBV30 and TRBJ1-1; possible D gene TRBD1, 6 bases. This CDR3 comprises 14 residues. Germline CDR1 is GTSNPN and CDR2 is SVGIG (reference sequence). Trimming cost V 0 bases and J 1 base, with 9 bases left between them. The CDR3 here is CAWSVRGGNTEAFF. CDR3 DNA: TGTGCCTGGAGTGTACGAGGGGGGAACACTGAAGCTTTCTTT.

V and J are TRBV2 and TRBJ1-4, with 7 bases fitting TRBD1. The germline gives CDR1 SNHLY, CDR2 FYNNEI. The length of the CDR3 is 18 residues. The J segment lost 0 bases and the V segment lost 4 bases, leaving 11 bases of the junction unmatched. This chain's CDR3 is CASSGRQGRRATNEKLFF. The CDR3 region has the DNA TGTGCCAGCAGTGGCCGACAGGGCCGACGAGCAACTAATGAAAAACTGTTTTTT.

The chain combines TRBV4-1 with TRBJ1-2; the match to TRBD1 covers 9 bases. V shed 0 bases, J shed 6 bases, and the junction held 5 bases outside the gene matches. The CDR3 spans 15 residues. Germline lookup yields CDR1 MGHRA and CDR2 YSYEKL. The CDR3 region is CASSQDRRTGDGYTF. DNA of the CDR3: TGCGCCAGCAGCCAAGATCGTAGGACAGGGGATGGCTACACCTTC.

J is TRBJ1-2 and V is TRBV5-1; TRBD1 might be the D (6 bases). The CDR3 loop spans 16 amino acids. Per germline, CDR1 SGHRS and CDR2 YFSETQ. V lost 1 base, J lost 6 bases, and 19 bases lay in between. CDR3 in DNA: TGCGCCAGCAGCTTGACGAGTGGGCAGGGGCGGAATGGCTACACCTTC. Its protein product is CASSLTSGQGRNGYTF.

The gene calls are TRBV19 and TRBJ2-1; 7 nucleotides match TRBD1. Trimming removed 3 bases from V and 8 bases from J; junction bases left unmatched: 10. The germline CDR1 and CDR2 sequences are LNHDA and SQIVND (reference sequence). This CDR3 has 15 residues. The CDR3, as DNA: TGTGCCAGTAGTATCGCGACAGGGCAAGCCGATGAGCAGTTCTTC. Protein: CASSIATGQADEQFF.

This sequence joins TRBV4-1 and TRBJ1-5; no firm D call. The CDR3 is made up of 15 amino acids. Germline V gene lookup returns CDR1 MGHRA and CDR2 YSYEKL. Trimming left V 6 bases short and J 7 bases short, with 19 bases between. The CDR3 here is CASRPTGNPKQPQHF. The CDR3 bases are TGCGCCAGCAGACCGACGGGGAACCCGAAACAGCCCCAGCATTTT.

The chain carries TRBV12-5 and TRBJ1-5; no reliable D call. The V and J ends lost 5 bases and 9 bases respectively, with 14 bases between them. The CDR3 extends over 13 amino acids. The germline V gene encodes CDR1 LGHNT and CDR2 FRNRAP. The CDR3 protein is CASGLSDIGPQHF. Here the CDR3 DNA reads TGTGCTAGTGGTCTGAGCGATATCGGGCCCCAGCATTTT.

With regard to this clone: Within the sample, other DNA sequences also encode this same CDR3. This sequence joins TRBV30 and TRBJ1-5; D might be TRBD1 (6 bases). Per the germline V gene, CDR1 is GTSNPN and CDR2 is SVGIG (reference sequence). This CDR3 region has 13 residues. V was shortened by 0 bases and J by 4 bases, with 7 bases between the two germline ends. The CDR3 nucleotides are TGTGCCTGGAGTGTAAGGGGGAATCAGCCCCAGCATTTT. Protein: CAWSVRGNQPQHF.

V and J are TRBV7-9 and TRBJ1-2; D is undetermined. Germline assignment: CDR1 SEHNR and CDR2 FQNEAQ (reference sequence). Deletions cut 1 base from V and 8 bases from J, with 8 bases between. CDR3 length: 12 amino acids. Here the CDR3 DNA reads TGTGCCAGCAGCTTAGTTCCGTCGGGCTACACCTTC. This codes for CASSLVPSGYTF.

This sequence joins TRBV9 and TRBJ1-4, with D unresolved. In germline, CDR1 is SGDLS, CDR2 YYNGEE. V dropped 3 bases and J dropped 0 bases, with 15 bases sitting between them. The CDR3 is made up of 17 amino acids. Written as DNA, the CDR3 is TGTGCCAGCAGCGCCAGAGCCGGGTCGGCAACTAATGAAAAACTGTTTTTT. Amino acids: CASSARAGSATNEKLFF. Full variable domain (missing parts from reference TRBV9 and TRBJ1-4): DSGVTQTPKHLITATGQRVTLRCSPRSGDLSVYWYQQSLDQGLQFLIQYYNGEERAKGNILERFSAQQFPDLHSELNLSSLELGDSALYFCASSARAGSATNEKLFFGSGTQLSVL.

This chain uses TRBV2 with TRBJ1-2, with TRBD1 matching 7 bases. The CDR3 sequence is 18 residues long. Germline trimming cut 6 bases from V and 1 base from J; bases unmatched to any gene: 17. Germline V gene sequence: CDR1 SNHLY, CDR2 FYNNEI. The CDR3 protein is CASSVDRNGDIINYGYTF. The CDR3 DNA is TGTGCCAGCAGCGTGGACAGGAACGGCGACATTATTAACTATGGCTACACCTTC.

This clone was picked up a small number of times. This chain joins TRBV30 and TRBJ2-5; 8 nucleotides agree with TRBD2. With V trimmed by 3 bases and J by 1 base, 4 bases remained unmatched. Germline-derived CDR1 and CDR2 are GTSNPN and SVGIG (reference sequence). The CDR3 is made up of 14 amino acids. Here the CDR3 reads CAWSPGTSQETQYF. The CDR3 DNA is TGTGCCTGGAGCCCCGGGACTAGCCAAGAGACCCAGTACTTC.

This chain's CDR3 is CASSHRQETNQPQHF. DNA of the CDR3: TGTGCCAGCAGTCATAGACAGGAAACTAATCAGCCCCAGCATTTT. This rearrangement joins TRBV2 to TRBJ1-5, with D maybe TRBD1 (6 bases). The CDR3 contains 15 residues. CDR1 is SNHLY and CDR2 is FYNNEI in the germline V gene. V was cut by 5 bases and J by 4 bases, with 15 bases left in between.

The genes are TRBV18 and TRBJ2-7; D might be TRBD1 (5 bases). Germline V CDR1 and CDR2: KGHSH, LQKENI. CDR3 length: 13 residues. V was clipped by 3 bases and J by 3 bases, with 9 bases between them. The chain's CDR3 is CASSPSGNYEQYF. CDR3 nucleotides: TGTGCCAGCTCACCTTCAGGGAACTACGAGCAGTACTTC.

The J gene is TRBJ2-3, the V gene TRBV19, with 12 bases matching TRBD2. J was trimmed by 2 bases and V by 7 bases; bases with no gene match: 7. Looked up from germline, CDR1 is LNHDA and CDR2 is SQIVND (reference sequence). The CDR3 spans 16 residues. The CDR3 sequence: CASTSLAGGSTDTQYF. CDR3 DNA sequence: TGTGCCAGTACCTCACTAGCGGGGGGCTCCACAGATACGCAGTATTTT. Drawing the rest from reference TRBV19 and TRBJ2-3, the complete variable domain is DGGITQSPKYLFRKEGQNVTLSCEQNLNHDAMYWYRQDPGQGLRLIYYSQIVNDFQKGDIAEGYSVSREKKESFPLTVTSAQKNPTAFYLCASTSLAGGSTDTQYFGPGTRLTVL.

CDR3 coding DNA: TGTGCCAGCAGCCAAGGTAGCGGGACAAGTAGCGAGCAGTACTTC. The encoded protein is CASSQGSGTSSEQYF. This chain connects TRBV3-1 (or the pseudogene TRBV3-2) to TRBJ2-7; 8 bases fit TRBD2. CDR3 length: 15 amino acids. Germline V gene lookup returns CDR1 LGHDT and CDR2 YNNKEL (reference sequence). Trimming cost V 1 base and J 6 bases; bases outside gene matches: 8.

The chain has TRBV5-8 and TRBJ2-1, with D possibly being TRBD2 (5 bases). With 4 bases removed from V and 1 base from J, the gap between germline ends came to 9 bases. CDR3 length equals 14 residues. The V gene's germline CDR1 is SGHTS and CDR2 YDEGEE. The CDR3 is CASSEGASYNEQFF. CDR3 bases: TGTGCCAGCAGCGAGGGAGCGTCCTACAATGAGCAGTTCTTC.

The chain uses TRBV11-1 and TRBJ1-3; unclear D gene. The V gene lost 5 bases and the J gene lost 0 bases, with 8 bases spanning the gap. This CDR3 spans 14 amino acids. Germline CDR1 SGHAT, CDR2 FQDESV (reference sequence). DNA for the CDR3: TGTGCCAGCAGCCGCGCACGCTCTGGAAACACCATATATTTT. Amino acid sequence: CASSRARSGNTIYF.

The chain joins TRBV7-2 to TRBJ2-1, with 14 nucleotides matching TRBD2. CDR1 and CDR2 from the germline V gene are SGHTA and FQGNSA. The CDR3 is 19 residues long. The V gene end was trimmed by 5 bases and the J gene end by 6 bases; junction bases not matched to a gene: 15. The CDR3 nucleotides are TGTGCCAGCAGCCTAAGTGGGACTAGCGGGAGAAGGAGGTTCAATGAGCAGTTCTTC. Its protein is CASSLSGTSGRRRFNEQFF.